The clone carrying this TCR beta chain was seen a few times. Expressed TCRB transcripts were sequenced after all isolated RNA was converted to cDNA. The protocol was immunoSEQ multiplex PCR, while the TCRdb copy is restricted to in-frame clones and leaves out a portion. This sample has almost 350,000 clones, with 7% to 9% found just once. The CDR3 is 14 amino acids. In germline, CDR1 is SGHRS, CDR2 YFSETQ. Trimming pared 5 bases from V and 5 bases from J, leaving 17 bases between. The record originates from a study of beta chain features in type 1 diabetes. Whole-study context: Patients were similar to healthy donors in age and gender (as well as in cell yields).

The sequencing sample was made of central memory CD4+ T cells from blood. This sequence joins TRBV5-1 and TRBJ2-7; tentative D call: TRBD2 (5 bases). This sequence was found in a woman aged 18-29 years in good health. The CDR3 sequence: CASRAGLQSHEQYF. The CDR3, as DNA: TGCGCCAGCAGAGCAGGACTGCAATCCCACGAGCAGTACTTC.